This T cell receptor beta chain came from a study of PD-1 and CTLA-4 blockade in melanoma. This clone was counted a single time. The CDR3 length is 15 residues. V was pared by 0 bases and J by 8 bases, with 16 bases between. The germline gives CDR1 SGDLS, CDR2 YYNGEE. Here immunoSEQ multiplex PCR was the method, and the copy in TCRdb shows in-frame clones only, minus some. The sample records about 32,000 clones, 88% being singletons. Sequenced here: CD8+ T cells from peripheral blood, sampled from a patient given anti-PD-1 treatment. V gene TRBV9 combines with J gene TRBJ2-3; perhaps TRBD2 as D (6 bases). The TCR was taken from a human donor with melanoma. DNA for the CDR3: TGTGCCAGCAGCGTAGGAGGGACTGGTCCCGGTACGCAGTATTTT. Protein: CASSVGGTGPGTQYF.